The 17 T cell receptor beta chains listed next were all sequenced from one sample in a study of shared clonotypes between healthy human individuals. TCRdb's copy holds only in-frame clones and misses some; the assay was immunoSEQ multiplex PCR. The top ten hold less than 0.55% of the sample, which has about 1.5 million clones, approximately 98% seen once. The sample was naive CD4+ T cells sorted from blood. Subset reported: CD45RA+ positively selected. These receptors were taken from a man aged 25-40 years in good health.

This chain connects TRBV5-1 to TRBJ2-2, with TRBD2 as a possible D gene (5 bases). V lost 0 bases and J 4 bases, leaving 13 bases between the germline ends. Germline values: CDR1 SGHRS, CDR2 YFSETQ. This CDR3 has 16 amino acids. For the CDR3, the DNA is TGCGCCAGCAGCTTGGATGGAGCCGCGGGCACCGGGGAGCTGTTTTTT. Translation gives CASSLDGAAGTGELFF.

J is TRBJ1-1 and V is TRBV19; 8 positions match TRBD1. Germline CDR1 is LNHDA and CDR2 is SQIVND (reference sequence). This CDR3 is built from 15 residues. The ends lost 3 bases at V and 5 bases at J; junction bases unmatched: 8. CDR3 bases: TGTGCCAGTAGTATCTCGGCAGGGGGCCAAACTGAAGCTTTCTTT. Protein sequence: CASSISAGGQTEAFF.

The chain links TRBV5-8 to TRBJ2-7, with D possibly TRBD2 on 5 matching bases. Trimming took 7 bases from V and 5 from J, leaving 16 bases between them. Germline lookup yields CDR1 SGHTS and CDR2 YDEGEE. The CDR3 spans 13 residues. This chain's CDR3 is CASCLLASHEQYF. The CDR3 nucleotides are TGTGCCAGCTGTCTGTTAGCGAGCCACGAGCAGTACTTC. Together with reference TRBV5-8 and TRBJ2-7, the CDR3 gives the full variable domain: EAGVTQSPTHLIKTRGQQATLRCSPISGHTSVYWYQQALGLGLQFLLWYDEGEERNRGNFPPRFSGRQFPNYSSELNVNALELEDSALYLCASCLLASHEQYFGPGTRLTVT.

The chain is built from TRBV5-1 and TRBJ1-3, with D possibly TRBD1 on 6 matching bases. This CDR3 spans 16 amino acids. Trimming shortened V by 2 bases and J by 0 bases, and 12 bases separated the two germline ends. Germline V gene data show CDR1 as SGHRS and CDR2 as YFSETQ. CDR3 in amino acids: CASSFRDINSGNTIYF. CDR3 nucleotides: TGCGCCAGCAGCTTCCGGGACATCAACTCTGGAAACACCATATATTTT.

The V call is TRBV25-1, the J call TRBJ2-1, with 10 bases fitting TRBD1. Germline trimming cut 6 bases from V and 6 bases from J; bases unmatched to any gene: 5. CDR3 size: 14 residues. The V gene's germline CDR1 is MGHDK and CDR2 SYGVNS. CDR3 nucleotide sequence: TGTGCCAGCAGCCTCCGGGACAGGGGCAATGAGCAGTTCTTC. Translated: CASSLRDRGNEQFF.

J is TRBJ2-7 and V is TRBV5-6; possible D gene TRBD1, 6 bases. V lost 4 bases and J 3 bases, leaving 8 bases between the germline ends. The germline V gene has CDR1 SGHDT and CDR2 YYEEEE. The CDR3 has 12 residues. The CDR3 reads CASSADSYEQYF. The DNA for the CDR3 is TGTGCCAGCAGCGCGGACAGCTACGAGCAGTACTTC.

The rearrangement uses TRBV5-1 and TRBJ2-3; D not resolved. From germline, CDR1 is SGHRS and CDR2 YFSETQ. The CDR3 runs 13 residues. Trimming removed 4 bases from V and 6 bases from J, with 12 bases in between. CDR3 protein: CASSPDNGDTQYF. CDR3 DNA sequence: TGCGCCAGCAGCCCGGATAACGGGGATACGCAGTATTTT.

The V gene is TRBV10-3, the J gene TRBJ1-1, with 8 bases fitting TRBD1. Losses at the gene ends were 3 bases for V and 4 bases for J; bases not matched to a gene: 4. Germline V gives CDR1 ENHRY, CDR2 SYGVKD. The CDR3 length is 14 residues. This chain's CDR3 is CAISDRGLGTEAFF. The DNA of the CDR3 is TGTGCCATCAGTGACAGGGGGCTAGGCACTGAAGCTTTCTTT.

The chain employs TRBV11-3 and TRBJ1-1, with TRBD1 as a possible D gene (6 bases). Trimming removed 0 bases at V and 7 bases at J, with 12 bases between. The CDR3 runs 14 residues. Germline CDR1 reads SGHNT; CDR2 reads YENEEA. The CDR3 reads CASSLEPLDSEAFF. CDR3 nucleotides: TGTGCCAGCAGCTTAGAACCGCTGGACAGTGAAGCTTTCTTT.

The chain joins TRBV28 to TRBJ2-7, with 9 bases identical to TRBD1. The CDR3 sequence is 12 residues long. J gave up 11 bases and V 6 bases, and 8 bases lay outside the gene matches. The V gene's germline CDR1 is MDHEN and CDR2 SYDVKM. The CDR3 DNA is TGTGCCAGCAGGTCCGGGACAGGGTTGGAGTACTTC. This sequence encodes CASRSGTGLEYF.

The chain couples TRBV9 to TRBJ2-5; maybe TRBD2 (5 bases). In germline, CDR1 is SGDLS, CDR2 YYNGEE. CDR3 length equals 14 residues. Trimming removed 0 bases from V and 2 bases from J, with 8 bases in between. The DNA of the CDR3 is TGTGCCAGCAGCGTAGGTGTAGCGCAAGAGACCCAGTACTTC. It specifies CASSVGVAQETQYF. Using reference TRBV9 and TRBJ2-5 for the parts outside the CDR3, the full variable domain is DSGVTQTPKHLITATGQRVTLRCSPRSGDLSVYWYQQSLDQGLQFLIQYYNGEERAKGNILERFSAQQFPDLHSELNLSSLELGDSALYFCASSVGVAQETQYFGPGTRLLVL.

This sequence joins TRBV6-1 and TRBJ2-2; 7 bases align to TRBD1. After removal of 2 bases from V and 1 base from J, the junction contained 7 bases not matched to a gene. The CDR3 contains 17 residues. Germline lookup yields CDR1 MNHNS and CDR2 SASEGT. The CDR3 DNA reads as TGTGCCAGCAGTGAACGTCTCGGGACAGTGAACACCGGGGAGCTGTTTTTT. Amino acid sequence: CASSERLGTVNTGELFF.

CDR3 DNA sequence: TGTGCCAGCAGGCCCGGGACAGGGACTTCTGGGGCCAACGTCCTGACTTTC. It encodes CASRPGTGTSGANVLTF. This chain connects TRBV5-4 to TRBJ2-6, with 9 positions matching TRBD1. CDR3 length: 17 residues. The germline V gene encodes CDR1 SGHNT and CDR2 YYREEE (reference sequence). The V gene end was trimmed by 5 bases and the J gene end by 1 base; junction bases not matched to a gene: 7.

Notes on this clone: The same CDR3 is also encoded by other DNA sequences in this sample. This chain joins TRBV5-1 and TRBJ2-1; tentative D call: TRBD1 (6 bases). V lost 3 bases and J lost 0, with 10 bases in between. This CDR3 contains 15 residues. Germline V gene lookup returns CDR1 SGHRS and CDR2 YFSETQ. CDR3 amino acids: CASSWTESSYNEQFF. CDR3 sequence (DNA): TGCGCCAGCAGCTGGACAGAGAGCTCCTACAATGAGCAGTTCTTC.

The chain combines TRBV21-1 with TRBJ2-7. TRBV21-1 represents a pseudogene. The CDR3 covers 17 residues. CDR3 region: CASSKGWFTGTPYEQYF. The CDR3 coding sequence is TGTGCCAGCAGCAAAGGCTGGTTTACCGGGACCCCCTACGAGCAGTACTTC.

In regard to this clone: Within the sample, other DNA sequences also encode this same CDR3. The gene calls are TRBV5-1 and TRBJ2-3; TRBD2 agrees at 11 bases. The CDR3 contains 15 residues. Germline V CDR1 and CDR2: SGHRS, YFSETQ. The ends lost 1 base at V and 3 bases at J; junction bases unmatched: 1. CDR3 nucleotide sequence: TGCGCCAGCAGCTTGACTAGCGGGAGTACAGATACGCAGTATTTT. Protein: CASSLTSGSTDTQYF.

The J gene is TRBJ2-3, the V gene TRBV9; possible D gene TRBD2, 5 bases. CDR3 length: 14 residues. With 0 bases removed from V and 5 bases from J, the gap between germline ends came to 10 bases. Germline-derived CDR1 and CDR2 are SGDLS and YYNGEE. The CDR3 reads CASSVDIGEDTQYF. For the CDR3, the DNA is TGTGCCAGCAGCGTAGATATCGGGGAAGATACGCAGTATTTT.